This T cell receptor (beta chain) was obtained from a study of blood T cells in healthy people across ages. Primers used in a second PCR of roughly 6 to 12 cycles were a sample-barcoded 5' primer and a J-beta primer mix. MiXCR, run by TCRdb on the 5' RACE reads, gives a single entry per CDR3 protein. The sample contains roughly 650,000 distinct CDR3 sequences, about 34% of which appear only once. From germline, CDR1 is LGHNA and CDR2 YNFKEQ. The CDR3 length is 15 residues. The ends were cut back, 0 bases at V and 3 bases at J, with 11 bases in the middle. Study-wide points: More naive CD4+ cells and higher diversity marked long-lived donors relative to aged donors. Unknown donor CMV status possibly confounded expanded clonotype changes.

As concerns this clonotype: The antigen is undetermined.

Sequenced: blood. This chain joins TRBV4-2 and TRBJ1-1, with D uncertain. This receptor was taken from a woman aged 80 or older in good health. CDR3 bases: TGTGCCAGCAGCCAAGATTCAACGTTCGACACTGAAGCTTTCTTT. Translation: CASSQDSTFDTEAFF.